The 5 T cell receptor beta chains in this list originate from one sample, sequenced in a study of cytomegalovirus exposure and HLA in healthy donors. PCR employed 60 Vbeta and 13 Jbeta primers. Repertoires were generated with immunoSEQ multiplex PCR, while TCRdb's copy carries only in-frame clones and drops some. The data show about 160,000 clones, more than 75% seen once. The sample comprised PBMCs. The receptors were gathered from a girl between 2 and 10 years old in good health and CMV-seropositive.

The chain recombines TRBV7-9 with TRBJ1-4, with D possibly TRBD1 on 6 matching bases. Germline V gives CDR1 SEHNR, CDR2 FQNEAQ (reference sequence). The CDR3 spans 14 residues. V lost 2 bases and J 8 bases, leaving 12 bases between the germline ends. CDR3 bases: TGTGCCAGCAGCTTATCAGGGGCGAGGGAAAAACTGTTTTTT. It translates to CASSLSGAREKLFF.

The CDR3 protein is CAWSVDRGTEQFF. CDR3 DNA sequence: TGTGCCTGGAGTGTAGATCGGGGTACTGAGCAGTTCTTC. This chain uses TRBV30 with TRBJ2-1; D perhaps matches TRBD2 (5 bases). Germline assignment: CDR1 GTSNPN and CDR2 SVGIG (reference sequence). The CDR3 extends over 13 amino acids. The V and J ends lost 0 bases and 9 bases respectively, with 12 bases between them.

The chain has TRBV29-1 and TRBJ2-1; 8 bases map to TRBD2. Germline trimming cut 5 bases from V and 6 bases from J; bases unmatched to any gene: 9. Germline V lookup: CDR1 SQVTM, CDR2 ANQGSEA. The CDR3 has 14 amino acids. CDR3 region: CSVPGRGGINEQFF. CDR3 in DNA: TGCAGCGTTCCCGGTCGGGGGGGGATCAATGAGCAGTTCTTC.

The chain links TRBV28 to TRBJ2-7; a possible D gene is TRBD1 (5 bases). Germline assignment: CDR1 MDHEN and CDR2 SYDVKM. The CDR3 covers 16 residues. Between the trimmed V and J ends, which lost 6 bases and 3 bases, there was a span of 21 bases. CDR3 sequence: CASRLTIGVKSYEQYF. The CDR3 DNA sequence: TGTGCCAGCAGACTAACTATAGGGGTAAAAAGCTACGAGCAGTACTTC.

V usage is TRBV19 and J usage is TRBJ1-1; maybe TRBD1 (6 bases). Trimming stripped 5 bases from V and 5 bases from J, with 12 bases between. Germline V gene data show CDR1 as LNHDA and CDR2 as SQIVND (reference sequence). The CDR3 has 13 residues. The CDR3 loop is CASSAGARTEAFF. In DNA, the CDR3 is TGTGCCAGTAGTGCAGGGGCTCGAACTGAAGCTTTCTTT.